This entry lists 32 T cell receptor beta chains sequenced from one sample in a study of cytomegalovirus exposure and HLA in healthy donors. It was with 60 Vbeta and 13 Jbeta primers that the PCR ran. Libraries were prepared by immunoSEQ multiplex PCR; TCRdb keeps only in-frame clonotypes and omits some of them. This sample yields tens of thousands of clones, of which 78% are seen a single time; roughly 2.5% belongs to the top ten. Sequencing used PBMCs. These receptors were obtained from a male donor in good health and CMV-seropositive.

The chain couples TRBV7-6 to TRBJ2-2; TRBD2 matches at 9 bases. The CDR3 spans 16 residues. Germline V lookup: CDR1 SGHVS, CDR2 FNYEAQ. V lost 5 bases to trimming and J lost 2 bases; unmatched junction nucleotides: 6. The CDR3 region has the DNA TGTGCCAGCAGCCCCGGCCTAGCGGGAAACACCGGGGAGCTGTTTTTT. Translation: CASSPGLAGNTGELFF.

This chain joins TRBV27 and TRBJ2-1; D not resolved. The V gene's germline CDR1 is MNHEY and CDR2 SMNVEV (reference sequence). The V end was cut by 3 bases, the J end by 5 bases, with 5 bases between. The CDR3 runs to 12 residues. DNA for the CDR3: TGTGCCAGCAGTTTCAAAAACAATGAGCAGTTCTTC. This codes for CASSFKNNEQFF.

This rearrangement joins TRBV18 to TRBJ2-5, with D hard to call. CDR3 length equals 15 residues. The germline CDR1 and CDR2 sequences are KGHSH and LQKENI. V was trimmed by 3 bases and J by 2 bases, leaving 13 bases between them. CDR3 DNA sequence: TGTGCCAGCTCACCCCTTGCGGCGAAGCAAGAGACCCAGTACTTC. This encodes CASSPLAAKQETQYF.

V gene TRBV13 combines with J gene TRBJ2-5, with 8 bases that match TRBD2. The DNA end is a closer match to TRBJ2-7, so the J assignment may be wrong. Germline CDR1 PRHDT, CDR2 FYEKMQ (reference sequence). The CDR3 has 15 residues. The CDR3 coding sequence is TGTGCCAGCAGCTCGGGAACTAGCGGACCCTACGAGCAGTACTTC. Protein: CASSSGTSGPYEQYF.

The sample holds one count of this clone. The J gene is TRBJ2-3, the V gene TRBV28; 8 nucleotides align to TRBD2. The V gene end was trimmed by 5 bases and the J gene end by 4 bases; junction bases not matched to a gene: 8. The CDR3 is 15 residues long. CDR1 MDHEN and CDR2 SYDVKM come from the germline V gene. The CDR3 DNA reads as TGTGCCAGCAGTCAAACGGGAGGGCGGGCAGATACGCAGTATTTT. Residues: CASSQTGGRADTQYF. Using reference TRBV28 and TRBJ2-3 for the parts outside the CDR3, the full variable domain is DVKVTQSSRYLVKRTGEKVFLECVQDMDHENMFWYRQDPGLGLRLIYFSYDVKMKEKGDIPEGYSVSREKKERFSLILESASTNQTSMYLCASSQTGGRADTQYFGPGTRLTVL.

The rearrangement joins TRBV6-4 to TRBJ2-3, with 8 bases lining up with TRBD1. Germline V gene sequence: CDR1 MRHNA, CDR2 SNTAGT. The junction had 5 bases not matched to a gene; V was cut back by 3 bases and J by 6 bases. This CDR3 region has 14 residues. In nucleotides, the CDR3 is TGTGCCAGCAGTGAGGGACAGGAATTGGATACGCAGTATTTT. Translated: CASSEGQELDTQYF.

V is TRBV5-4 and J is TRBJ2-7; 7 nucleotides line up with TRBD1. This CDR3 contains 13 residues. V was clipped by 4 bases and J by 7 bases; unmatched bases: 8. CDR1 is SGHNT and CDR2 is YYREEE in the germline V gene (reference sequence). The CDR3 DNA reads as TGTGCCAGCAGCGGGGACAGTCTCTTTGAGCAGTACTTC. As protein: CASSGDSLFEQYF.

The gene calls are TRBV19 and TRBJ1-2, with unresolved D. The V and J ends lost 2 bases and 4 bases respectively, with 8 bases between them. From germline, CDR1 is LNHDA and CDR2 SQIVND (reference sequence). There are 13 residues in the CDR3. The CDR3 here is CASSITELYGYTF. The CDR3 DNA follows: TGTGCCAGTAGTATAACCGAGCTCTATGGCTACACCTTC.

This sequence joins TRBV7-9 and TRBJ2-5, with D maybe TRBD2 (5 bases). V lost 4 bases and J 7 bases, leaving 16 bases between the germline ends. The CDR3 totals 14 residues. CDR1 and CDR2 (germline): SEHNR, FQNEAQ (reference sequence). This chain's CDR3 is CASSSGRGWVTQYF. CDR3 bases: TGTGCCAGCAGCTCCGGACGGGGTTGGGTGACCCAGTACTTC.

The V call is TRBV7-9, the J call TRBJ2-6, with D maybe TRBD1 (7 bases). The CDR3 loop spans 17 amino acids. The germline gives CDR1 SEHNR, CDR2 FQNEAQ (reference sequence). V was cut by 5 bases and J by 3 bases, with 17 bases left in between. CDR3 coding DNA: TGTGCCAGCAGCCTCATGACAGGGAGGTTTGGGGCCAACGTCCTGACTTTC. It is translated as CASSLMTGRFGANVLTF.

This chain joins TRBV5-1 and TRBJ1-3, with a possible D match to TRBD1 (6 bases). The ends were cut back, 0 bases at V and 2 bases at J, with 6 bases in the middle. Germline V lookup: CDR1 SGHRS, CDR2 YFSETQ. This CDR3 region has 14 residues. CDR3 region: CASSLDRAGNTIYF. CDR3 bases: TGCGCCAGCAGCTTGGACAGGGCTGGAAACACCATATATTTT.

V usage is TRBV30 and J usage is TRBJ2-3; maybe TRBD1 (5 bases). Germline assignment: CDR1 GTSNPN and CDR2 SVGIG (reference sequence). This CDR3 region has 15 residues. Deletions cut 1 base from V and 5 bases from J, with 16 bases between. The CDR3, as DNA: TGTGCCTGGAGTGGGGATTATGGGGCGGTAGATACGCAGTATTTT. Encoded protein: CAWSGDYGAVDTQYF.

The V call is TRBV5-4, the J call TRBJ2-7, with TRBD2 matching 9 bases. J was trimmed by 3 bases and V by 2 bases; bases with no gene match: 12. Germline-derived CDR1 and CDR2 are SGHNT and YYREEE (reference sequence). The CDR3 length is 17 residues. Here the CDR3 reads CASSLEAGGLVGYEQYF. The CDR3 bases are TGTGCCAGCAGCTTAGAAGCGGGAGGCTTAGTCGGCTACGAGCAGTACTTC.

As DNA, the CDR3 is TGCGCCAGCAGCTCAGCGGGAGGGCAAGAGACCCAGTACTTC. The encoded protein is CASSSAGGQETQYF. The genes are TRBV5-1 and TRBJ2-5; 10 positions agree with TRBD2. V lost 3 bases and J lost 2; bases outside the gene matches: 1. The V gene's germline CDR1 is SGHRS and CDR2 YFSETQ. The CDR3 consists of 14 residues.

The V call is TRBV7-2, the J call TRBJ2-3; 12 bases map to TRBD2. Looked up from germline, CDR1 is SGHTA and CDR2 is FQGNSA. The CDR3 has 17 amino acids. With V trimmed by 1 base and J by 6 bases, 8 bases remained unmatched. This chain's CDR3 is CASSLVTSGSGRDTQYF. CDR3 DNA sequence: TGTGCCAGCAGCTTAGTGACTAGCGGGAGCGGGAGGGATACGCAGTATTTT.

This clone was seen more than once but under ten times. V usage is TRBV18 and J usage is TRBJ2-3; D may be TRBD1 (5 bases). The V gene lost 1 base and the J gene lost 6 bases, with 8 bases spanning the gap. Germline assignment: CDR1 KGHSH and CDR2 LQKENI. CDR3 length: 13 amino acids. The CDR3 is CASSPRTMDTQYF. The CDR3 DNA sequence: TGTGCCAGCTCACCACGGACAATGGATACGCAGTATTTT.

This chain links TRBV7-2 with TRBJ2-1, with D possibly being TRBD1 (5 bases). The germline V gene has CDR1 SGHTA and CDR2 FQGNSA. V was pared by 1 base and J by 7 bases, with 5 bases between. This CDR3 is built from 12 residues. DNA of the CDR3: TGTGCCAGCAGCTTAGAGGGGAATGAGCAGTTCTTC. Its protein is CASSLEGNEQFF.

The chain is built from TRBV11-2 and TRBJ1-1, with 7 bases that match TRBD1. The junction had 8 bases not matched to a gene; V was cut back by 5 bases and J by 5 bases. CDR1 is SGHAT, CDR2 FQNNGV, per germline. The CDR3 is made up of 14 amino acids. As DNA, the CDR3 is TGTGCCAGCAGCCTAATGACAGGGACGACTGAAGCTTTCTTT. As protein: CASSLMTGTTEAFF.

The V and J genes are TRBV7-8 and TRBJ2-1, with 8 bases aligning to TRBD2. Germline CDR1 is SGHVS and CDR2 is FQNEAQ. This CDR3 is 13 amino acids long. Trimming took 1 base from V and 10 from J; bases not matched to a gene: 3. CDR3 bases: TGTGCCAGCAGCTTAGAGGGACTAGGGGAGCAGTTCTTC. Translating it yields CASSLEGLGEQFF. The full variable domain, with the rest looked up from reference TRBV7-8 and TRBJ2-1, is GAGVSQSPRYKVAKRGQDVALRCDPISGHVSLFWYQQALGQGPEFLTYFQNEAQLDKSGLPSDRFFAERPEGSVSTLKIQRTQQEDSAVYLCASSLEGLGEQFFGPGTRLTVL.

This clone was seen once. V gene TRBV6-1 combines with J gene TRBJ1-5; D is undetermined. Deletions cut 4 bases from V and 7 bases from J, with 11 bases between. The CDR3 contains 13 residues. From germline, CDR1 is MNHNS and CDR2 SASEGT. The CDR3 spells CASSGRWRQPQHF. CDR3 coding DNA: TGTGCCAGCAGTGGGAGGTGGCGGCAGCCCCAGCATTTT.

This rearrangement joins TRBV7-3 to TRBJ2-7; weak D call: TRBD2 (5 bases). The length of the CDR3 is 13 residues. V dropped 3 bases and J dropped 5 bases, with 11 bases sitting between them. Germline V CDR1 and CDR2: SGHTA, FQGTGA. The chain's CDR3 is CASSFGHGNEQYF. For the CDR3, the DNA is TGTGCCAGCAGCTTCGGCCACGGGAACGAGCAGTACTTC.

The genes are TRBV7-9 and TRBJ2-1; TRBD2 aligns across 10 bases. Losses at the gene ends were 3 bases for V and 8 bases for J; bases not matched to a gene: 7. Germline V gene lookup returns CDR1 SEHNR and CDR2 FQNEAQ (reference sequence). The CDR3 totals 15 residues. CDR3 bases: TGTGCCAGCAGCTTGTCGGGACTAGCGACTTATGAGCAGTTCTTC. Its protein is CASSLSGLATYEQFF.

The CDR3 sequence: CASSSDGGHNQPQHF. The DNA of the CDR3 is TGTGCCAGCAGTTCCGATGGAGGGCACAATCAGCCCCAGCATTTT. The chain has TRBV28 and TRBJ1-5; D call uncertain. CDR1 and CDR2 from the germline V gene are MDHEN and SYDVKM. Between the trimmed V and J ends, which lost 4 bases and 3 bases, there was a span of 13 bases. The CDR3 is 15 residues long.

This chain uses TRBV7-9 with TRBJ1-2; 7 bases line up with TRBD1. V shed 5 bases and J 5 bases; nucleotides not matched to a gene: 11. Germline values: CDR1 SEHNR, CDR2 FQNEAQ (reference sequence). The CDR3 totals 15 residues. DNA for the CDR3: TGTGCCAGCAGCCCAAGGACAGGAGGCCCATATGGCTACACCTTC. Its protein product is CASSPRTGGPYGYTF.

V is TRBV2 and J is TRBJ2-3; 8 nucleotides agree with TRBD2. CDR1 and CDR2 (germline): SNHLY, FYNNEI. Trimming cost V 5 bases and J 3 bases; bases outside gene matches: 16. This CDR3 contains 18 residues. CDR3 nucleotide sequence: TGTGCCAGCAGTCACGAGCGGGAGTCTGTACCAAGGACAGATACGCAGTATTTT. It yields the protein CASSHERESVPRTDTQYF.

The genes are TRBV9 and TRBJ2-3, with 11 bases identical to TRBD2. The CDR3 totals 16 residues. CDR1 is SGDLS, CDR2 YYNGEE, per germline. V lost 0 bases to trimming and J lost 3 bases; unmatched junction nucleotides: 3. Here the CDR3 DNA reads TGTGCCAGCAGCGTAGTGACTAGCGGGGTTACAGATACGCAGTATTTT. Translation: CASSVVTSGVTDTQYF.

The V call is TRBV5-4, the J call TRBJ1-2; 7 nucleotides align to TRBD1. CDR3 length: 14 amino acids. With 6 bases clipped from V and 8 bases from J, the junction kept 13 bases outside the gene matches. Per germline, CDR1 SGHNT and CDR2 YYREEE (reference sequence). The CDR3 DNA reads as TGTGCCAGCAACCCCTTTCGACAGGGCGGCGGCTACACCTTC. Amino acid sequence: CASNPFRQGGGYTF. Variable domain in full (rest from reference TRBV5-4 and TRBJ1-2): ETGVTQSPTHLIKTRGQQVTLRCSSQSGHNTVSWYQQALGQGPQFIFQYYREEENGRGNFPPRFSGLQFPNYSSELNVNALELDDSALYLCASNPFRQGGGYTFGSGTRLTVV.

This chain uses TRBV27 with TRBJ2-6, with 7 bases that match TRBD2. From germline, CDR1 is MNHEY and CDR2 SMNVEV (reference sequence). The V gene end was trimmed by 3 bases and the J gene end by 1 base; junction bases not matched to a gene: 3. The CDR3 consists of 16 residues. CDR3 bases: TGTGCCAGCAGTTTGACGGGGGGTTCTGGGGCCAACGTCCTGACTTTC. As protein: CASSLTGGSGANVLTF.

The V and J genes are TRBV7-9 and TRBJ2-1; TRBD2 is a possible D gene (6 bases). The length of the CDR3 is 17 residues. The germline gives CDR1 SEHNR, CDR2 FQNEAQ (reference sequence). Trimming stripped 3 bases from V and 5 bases from J, with 20 bases between. CDR3 nucleotides: TGTGCCAGCAGCTTGATGGATTACGGGGGAATGGACAATGAGCAGTTCTTC. Translated, it gives CASSLMDYGGMDNEQFF.

This clone has only a few counts. The chain uses TRBV28 and TRBJ2-7, with 7 bases identical to TRBD1. From germline, CDR1 is MDHEN and CDR2 SYDVKM. This CDR3 comprises 16 residues. V dropped 6 bases and J dropped 0; count of bases not matched to a gene: 11. The CDR3 spells CASSTGETLFSYEQYF. The CDR3 DNA is TGTGCCAGCAGCACAGGGGAAACGCTCTTCTCCTACGAGCAGTACTTC.

CDR3 region: CASSPAGDFSYEQYF. DNA for the CDR3: TGTGCCAGCTCACCCGCGGGAGACTTCTCCTACGAGCAGTACTTC. V and J are TRBV18 and TRBJ2-7; 7 nucleotides agree with TRBD2. The trim removed 3 bases at V and 0 bases at J, leaving 5 bases unmatched. CDR1 is KGHSH and CDR2 is LQKENI in the germline V gene. The CDR3 sequence is 15 residues long.

This clone has a count of ten or more. The J gene is TRBJ2-3, the V gene TRBV6-4; D is perhaps TRBD1 (5 bases). The V end lost 3 bases, the J end lost 4 bases, and 11 bases lay between the germline ends. The CDR3 runs to 14 residues. Germline V gene lookup returns CDR1 MRHNA and CDR2 SNTAGT. CDR3 protein: CASSEGVGADTQYF. CDR3 coding DNA: TGTGCCAGCAGTGAAGGGGTTGGGGCAGATACGCAGTATTTT.